A single sample is the source of the 25 T cell receptor beta chains below, sequenced in a study of a mutant IDH1 vaccine in newly diagnosed glioma. The time point: baseline, week 1 (first vaccination visit). Treatment meaning: pre-vaccination baseline after standard-of-care therapy. The data were produced by immunoSEQ multiplex PCR, yet TCRdb's version contains in-frame clones alone and is incomplete. The table has 90,000 to 95,000 clones, around four fifths seen once. Sequencing used PBMCs, obtained from a glioma patient treated with radiotherapy, temozolomide or both. All receptors derive from a woman aged 45 to 65 with glioma.

This chain connects TRBV4-2 to TRBJ1-1, with D unclear. V was trimmed by 0 bases and J by 1 base, leaving 6 bases between them. This CDR3 region has 14 residues. CDR1 LGHNA and CDR2 YNFKEQ come from the germline V gene. The CDR3 DNA reads TGTGCCAGCAGCCAAGATTTGGCGAACACTGAAGCTTTCTTT. It encodes CASSQDLANTEAFF.

The CDR3 spells CASSLEGDRAGELFF. The CDR3 region has the DNA TGTGCCAGCAGCTTAGAAGGAGACAGGGCCGGGGAGCTGTTTTTT. The V gene is TRBV11-3, the J gene TRBJ2-2; TRBD1 matches 7 bases. This CDR3 contains 15 residues. With 0 bases clipped from V and 6 bases from J, the junction kept 4 bases outside the gene matches. Looked up from germline, CDR1 is SGHNT and CDR2 is YENEEA. Together with reference TRBV11-3 and TRBJ2-2, the CDR3 gives the full variable domain: EAGVVQSPRYKIIEKKQPVAFWCNPISGHNTLYWYLQNLGQGPELLIRYENEEAVDDSQLPKDRFSAERLKGVDSTLKIQPAELGDSAVYLCASSLEGDRAGELFFGEGSRLTVL.

The J gene is TRBJ1-4, the V gene TRBV4-1; D call uncertain. Trimming took off 0 bases at V and 6 bases at J, with 5 bases between the two ends. CDR3 size: 13 residues. Germline V gives CDR1 MGHRA, CDR2 YSYEKL. CDR3 bases: TGCGCCAGCAGCCAAGACAGTTATGAAAAACTGTTTTTT. This sequence encodes CASSQDSYEKLFF.

V and J are TRBV27 and TRBJ2-1; 11 nucleotides line up with TRBD1. The ends lost 5 bases at V and 7 bases at J; junction bases unmatched: 10. This CDR3 contains 16 residues. The V gene's germline CDR1 is MNHEY and CDR2 SMNVEV (reference sequence). The CDR3 nucleotides read TGTGCCAGCAGTATTAGAGTTTGGGACAGGGGGAATGAGCAGTTCTTC. Residues: CASSIRVWDRGNEQFF.

This chain links TRBV10-2 with TRBJ1-5; D possibly corresponds to TRBD1 (5 bases). The CDR3 sequence is 14 residues long. Trimming removed 0 bases from V and 8 bases from J, with 11 bases in between. Germline V lookup: CDR1 WSHSY, CDR2 SAAADI. The CDR3 sequence is CASSESKGSEPQHF. The CDR3 DNA follows: TGCGCCAGCAGTGAGTCGAAGGGGTCGGAGCCCCAGCATTTT.

V and J are TRBV7-2 and TRBJ1-1; D may be TRBD1 (6 bases). Germline V CDR1 and CDR2: SGHTA, FQGNSA. V was pared by 3 bases and J by 4 bases, with 12 bases between. The CDR3 spans 14 residues. CDR3 in amino acids: CASSFGGRSTEAFF. Written as DNA, the CDR3 is TGTGCCAGCAGCTTCGGGGGGCGCAGCACTGAAGCTTTCTTT.

This sequence joins TRBV9 and TRBJ2-7; weak D call: TRBD2 (6 bases). The CDR3 spans 13 residues. V lost 0 bases to trimming and J lost 5 bases, with 9 bases between them. Germline CDR1 reads SGDLS; CDR2 reads YYNGEE. CDR3 nucleotides: TGTGCCAGCAGCGTAGGACTAGTCCACGAGCAGTACTTC. Protein sequence: CASSVGLVHEQYF.

This CDR3 reads CASSLGIAGNTIYF. The CDR3 coding sequence is TGTGCCAGCAGCTTGGGAATCGCTGGAAACACCATATATTTT. The V and J genes are TRBV7-9 and TRBJ1-3; D call uncertain. The CDR3 totals 14 residues. The germline gives CDR1 SEHNR, CDR2 FQNEAQ (reference sequence). With 3 bases removed from V and 2 bases from J, the gap between germline ends came to 8 bases.

CDR3 protein: CASSSRRGQGETGANVLTF. The CDR3 bases are TGTGCCAGCAGCTCCAGAAGGGGGCAGGGGGAAACTGGGGCCAACGTCCTGACTTTC. The chain joins TRBV9 to TRBJ2-6, with 7 nucleotides matching TRBD1. From germline, CDR1 is SGDLS and CDR2 YYNGEE. The CDR3 extends over 19 amino acids. Germline trimming cut 4 bases from V and 2 bases from J; bases unmatched to any gene: 15.

The chain recombines TRBV18 with TRBJ2-7; D is ambiguous. There are 14 residues in the CDR3. V lost 1 base to trimming and J lost 1 base, with 8 bases between them. The germline CDR1 and CDR2 sequences are KGHSH and LQKENI. DNA for the CDR3: TGTGCCAGCTCACCACTCGGCGGATCCTACGAGCAGTACTTC. Translating gives CASSPLGGSYEQYF.

This clone has only one observation. The chain carries TRBV14 and TRBJ1-1; maybe TRBD1 (5 bases). The V end lost 3 bases, the J end lost 5 bases, and 16 bases lay between the germline ends. The CDR3 runs 15 residues. Germline V lookup: CDR1 SGHDN, CDR2 FVKESK. CDR3 in DNA: TGTGCCAGCAGCCAGGAGGCCCCCAGGGTAACTGAAGCTTTCTTT. This gives the protein CASSQEAPRVTEAFF.

This clone came up a few times. This chain links TRBV28 with TRBJ1-1; D is perhaps TRBD1 (6 bases). This CDR3 contains 14 residues. The V end was cut by 3 bases, the J end by 5 bases, with 13 bases between. Germline CDR1 MDHEN, CDR2 SYDVKM. The CDR3, as DNA: TGTGCCAGCAGTTTCGGCGGGGGCTGGACTGAAGCTTTCTTT. It encodes CASSFGGGWTEAFF.

The rearrangement links TRBV28 to TRBJ1-2, with 10 bases lining up with TRBD1. The CDR3 has 13 amino acids. V was clipped by 4 bases and J by 8 bases; unmatched bases: 4. Germline CDR1 MDHEN, CDR2 SYDVKM. The CDR3 here is CASSSDRGRGYTF. In DNA form, the CDR3 reads TGTGCCAGCAGTTCCGACAGGGGGCGGGGCTACACCTTC.

This clone was recorded a few times. The chain links TRBV4-1 to TRBJ2-7; D remains unclear. The germline V gene encodes CDR1 MGHRA and CDR2 YSYEKL. The CDR3 sequence is 13 residues long. The ends were cut back, 1 base at V and 3 bases at J, with 7 bases in the middle. The CDR3, as DNA: TGCGCCAGCAGCCAAGGATCTATCTACGAGCAGTACTTC. This codes for CASSQGSIYEQYF.

The chain joins TRBV6-1 to TRBJ1-5, with D uncertain. This CDR3 spans 13 amino acids. With 2 bases removed from V and 2 bases from J, the gap between germline ends came to 4 bases. Germline V gene data show CDR1 as MNHNS and CDR2 as SASEGT. CDR3 residues: CASSELGNQPQHF. Written as DNA, the CDR3 is TGTGCCAGCAGTGAACTCGGCAATCAGCCCCAGCATTTT.

This clone was counted a few times. The rearrangement uses TRBV19 and TRBJ1-4, with 10 bases identical to TRBD1. The CDR3 has 14 amino acids. V lost 6 bases, J lost 6 bases, and 4 bases stayed unmatched. CDR1 is LNHDA, CDR2 SQIVND, per germline (reference sequence). The CDR3 is CASSPDRGHEKLFF. CDR3 DNA sequence: TGTGCCAGTAGCCCAGACAGGGGGCATGAAAAACTGTTTTTT.

This chain uses TRBV5-1 with TRBJ1-4; 7 nucleotides agree with TRBD1. The CDR3 runs 15 residues. Losses at the gene ends were 4 bases for V and 0 bases for J; bases not matched to a gene: 3. CDR1 is SGHRS and CDR2 is YFSETQ in the germline V gene. CDR3 loop: CASSPQGATNEKLFF. CDR3 nucleotides: TGCGCCAGCAGCCCCCAGGGGGCAACTAATGAAAAACTGTTTTTT.

The gene calls are TRBV4-1 and TRBJ1-1; 7 nucleotides line up with TRBD1. CDR1 and CDR2 (germline): MGHRA, YSYEKL. J gave up 6 bases and V 3 bases, and 10 bases lay outside the gene matches. This CDR3 spans 15 amino acids. CDR3: CASSHITGQLSEAFF. DNA of the CDR3: TGCGCCAGCAGCCATATAACGGGACAGCTCTCTGAAGCTTTCTTT.

This clone was observed a single time. This sequence joins TRBV28 and TRBJ2-7, with no clear D. This CDR3 spans 11 amino acids. Trimming took 5 bases from V and 5 from J, leaving 7 bases between them. The germline CDR1 and CDR2 sequences are MDHEN and SYDVKM. Written as DNA, the CDR3 is TGTGCCAGCAGTCTCCTCAACGAGCAGTACTTC. Residues: CASSLLNEQYF.

The CDR3 coding sequence is TGTGCCAGCAGTTGGGGACAGGGAAACACTGAAGCTTTCTTT. Protein: CASSWGQGNTEAFF. The chain joins TRBV27 to TRBJ1-1; TRBD1 matches 9 bases. This CDR3 is 14 amino acids long. After removal of 4 bases from V and 2 bases from J, the junction contained 2 bases not matched to a gene. Per germline, CDR1 MNHEY and CDR2 SMNVEV (reference sequence).

The V gene is TRBV6-1, the J gene TRBJ1-1; D remains unclear. This CDR3 comprises 14 residues. The V gene lost 2 bases and the J gene lost 0 bases, with 7 bases spanning the gap. Germline assignment: CDR1 MNHNS and CDR2 SASEGT. The CDR3 here is CASSEIPVNTEAFF. The CDR3 nucleotides read TGTGCCAGCAGTGAAATTCCCGTGAACACTGAAGCTTTCTTT.

The chain uses TRBV27 and TRBJ1-5; 8 nucleotides agree with TRBD1. Trimming cost V 1 base and J 7 bases; bases outside gene matches: 3. CDR1 and CDR2 from the germline V gene are MNHEY and SMNVEV (reference sequence). The CDR3 has 14 amino acids. CDR3 DNA: TGTGCCAGCAGTTTATTGACAGGGGACCAGCCCCAGCATTTT. Protein sequence: CASSLLTGDQPQHF.

The count of this clone is one. V gene TRBV4-1 combines with J gene TRBJ1-5; D uncertain. Trimming pared 1 base from V and 2 bases from J, leaving 12 bases between. Germline assignment: CDR1 MGHRA and CDR2 YSYEKL. This CDR3 region has 16 residues. This chain's CDR3 is CASSQVQSGGNQPQHF. DNA for the CDR3: TGCGCCAGCAGCCAAGTACAGAGCGGGGGCAATCAGCCCCAGCATTTT.

The CDR3 coding sequence is TGTGCCAGCAGCCAAGATCACGACGGGTCCAAGGGACGAAACACCATATATTTT. Residues: CASSQDHDGSKGRNTIYF. The chain carries TRBV4-2 and TRBJ1-3; D might be TRBD1 (5 bases). V lost 0 bases to trimming and J lost 5 bases, with 20 bases between them. This CDR3 contains 18 residues. The germline V gene encodes CDR1 LGHNA and CDR2 YNFKEQ.

V gene TRBV9 combines with J gene TRBJ1-1, with a weak D call TRBD1 (6 bases). The germline V and J ends were trimmed by 7 bases and 6 bases, with 25 bases remaining between them. Germline V lookup: CDR1 SGDLS, CDR2 YYNGEE. There are 16 residues in the CDR3. The CDR3 loop is CASAGQGNGPGSEAFF. DNA for the CDR3: TGTGCCAGCGCCGGTCAGGGGAATGGCCCTGGATCTGAAGCTTTCTTT.